This T cell receptor beta chain was recovered during a study of OX40 agonist ivuxolimab in advanced cancers. Study at large: The drug used for patients, ivuxolimab, was an agonistic anti-OX40 (CD134) antibody. Overall study results and limits: Specificity for antigen went undetermined in the expanded peripheral T cells.

Concerning this clone: Its antigen remains unidentified.

Sequencing used immunoSEQ multiplex PCR; TCRdb keeps in-frame clones, though not all of them. The table shows around 67,000 clones, with about 80% occurring only once. The CDR3 totals 14 residues. Germline CDR1 and CDR2: MNHNS and SASEGT. After removal of 5 bases from V and 1 base from J, the junction contained 4 bases not matched to a gene. The sequenced sample was CD4+ or CD8+ T cells sorted from blood, obtained in a trial of the OX40 agonist ivuxolimab. The V call is TRBV6-1, the J call TRBJ1-1; 7 bases map to TRBD1. The sequence was obtained from an adult with an advanced solid tumor such as melanoma, head and neck, liver or kidney cancer. Here the CDR3 reads CASSLDRTNTEAFF. CDR3 DNA: TGTGCCAGCAGTTTGGACAGGACGAACACTGAAGCTTTCTTT.